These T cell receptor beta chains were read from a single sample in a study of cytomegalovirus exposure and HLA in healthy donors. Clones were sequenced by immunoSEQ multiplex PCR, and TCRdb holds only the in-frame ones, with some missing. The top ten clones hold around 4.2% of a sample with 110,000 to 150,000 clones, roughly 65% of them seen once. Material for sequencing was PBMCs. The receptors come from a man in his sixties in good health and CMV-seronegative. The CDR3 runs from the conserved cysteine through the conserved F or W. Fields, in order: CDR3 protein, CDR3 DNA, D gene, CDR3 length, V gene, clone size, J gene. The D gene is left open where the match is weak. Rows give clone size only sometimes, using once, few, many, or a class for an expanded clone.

CSSKTAGEKLFF | TGTTCCAGCAAAACAGCAGGGGAAAAACTGTTTTTT | . | 12 | TRBV7-9 | . | TRBJ1-4
CASGSQFEQFF | TGTGCTAGTGGTTCCCAATTTGAGCAGTTCTTC | . | 11 | TRBV12-5 | few | TRBJ2-1
CASSFQRERETQYF | TGTGCCAGCTCCTTCCAGCGAGAAAGGGAGACCCAGTACTTC | . | 14 | TRBV18 | . | TRBJ2-5
CASSLVGGSTYEQYF | TGCGCCAGCAGCTTGGTGGGCGGGAGTACCTACGAGCAGTACTTC | TRBD2 | 15 | TRBV5-1 | . | TRBJ2-7
CASSALFPGQGSYEQYF | TGCGCCAGCAGCGCCTTATTTCCGGGACAGGGATCCTACGAGCAGTACTTC | TRBD1 | 17 | TRBV4-1 | few | TRBJ2-7
CASSPDRGTEAFF | TGTGCCAGCAGCCCCGACAGGGGAACTGAAGCTTTCTTT | TRBD1 | 13 | TRBV6-6 | few | TRBJ1-1
CASCLLAGGRHEQYF | TGTGCCAGCTGCCTTTTAGCGGGAGGGCGGCACGAGCAGTACTTC | TRBD2 | 15 | TRBV28 | . | TRBJ2-7
CSSSLSEETQYF | TGTTCCAGCAGCTTATCTGAAGAGACCCAGTACTTC | . | 12 | TRBV7-9 | . | TRBJ2-5
CASGLQGATDTQYF | TGTGCTAGTGGTTTACAGGGGGCGACAGATACGCAGTATTTT | TRBD1 | 14 | TRBV12-5 | . | TRBJ2-3
CASSVWNTGELFF | TGTGCCAGCTCTGTATGGAACACCGGGGAGCTGTTTTTT | . | 13 | TRBV7-2 | . | TRBJ2-2
CASSDRTVTGELFF | TGTGCCAGCAGTGATCGGACAGTCACCGGGGAGCTGTTTTTT | . | 14 | TRBV28 | once | TRBJ2-2
CASTGNGDTQYF | TGTGCCAGCACAGGGAACGGAGATACGCAGTATTTT | . | 12 | TRBV6-1 | . | TRBJ2-3
CASSVGTGIEAFF | TGTGCCAGCAGCGTAGGGACAGGGATTGAAGCTTTCTTT | TRBD1 | 13 | TRBV5-4 | . | TRBJ1-1
CASSQGRDYEQYF | TGCGCCAGCAGCCAAGGCAGGGACTACGAGCAGTACTTC | . | 13 | TRBV4-1 | few | TRBJ2-7
CASSEDMGLGTDTQYF | TGTGCCAGCAGTGAAGATATGGGACTAGGCACAGATACGCAGTATTTT | TRBD2 | 16 | TRBV6-1 | once | TRBJ2-3
CASSPRIQGNTGELFF | TGTGCCAGCTCACCGCGGATACAGGGGAACACCGGGGAGCTGTTTTTT | . | 16 | TRBV18 | . | TRBJ2-2
CASSPDRNYGYTF | TGTGCCAGCTCCCCCGACAGGAACTATGGCTACACCTTC | . | 13 | TRBV18 | few | TRBJ1-2
CAWEPSWVLTGEQYF | TGTGCCTGGGAACCATCTTGGGTCTTGACGGGTGAGCAGTACTTC | . | 15 | TRBV30 | . | TRBJ2-7
CSVEGTSGNTDTQYF | TGCAGCGTTGAAGGGACTAGCGGAAACACAGATACGCAGTATTTT | TRBD2 | 15 | TRBV29-1 | . | TRBJ2-3
CASSALGQVNTEAFF | TGTGCCAGTAGTGCCCTGGGACAGGTGAACACTGAAGCTTTCTTT | TRBD1 | 15 | TRBV19 | . | TRBJ1-1
CASSQAQGGGEKLFF | TGTGCCAGCAGCCAAGCCCAGGGAGGGGGTGAAAAACTGTTTTTT | . | 15 | TRBV14 | . | TRBJ1-4
CASSLPGQAIDEQYF | TGCGCCAGCAGCTTACCGGGACAGGCTATTGACGAGCAGTACTTC | TRBD1 | 15 | TRBV5-1 | . | TRBJ2-7
CASSGTGADYEQYF | TGTGCCAGCAGTGGGACAGGGGCGGACTACGAGCAGTACTTC | TRBD1 | 14 | TRBV2 | . | TRBJ2-7
CASTAGNQPQHF | TGTGCCAGCACAGCGGGCAATCAGCCCCAGCATTTT | . | 12 | TRBV6-1 | . | TRBJ1-5
CSVVDLAGWGNEQFF | TGCAGCGTTGTCGACCTAGCGGGATGGGGAAATGAGCAGTTCTTC | TRBD2 | 15 | TRBV29-1 | once | TRBJ2-1
CASSEALREANEKLFF | TGTGCCAGCAGTGAAGCGCTCAGGGAAGCTAATGAAAAACTGTTTTTT | . | 16 | TRBV2 | few | TRBJ1-4
CACQSRTSYNEQFF | TGTGCCTGCCAGTCCCGGACTAGCTACAATGAGCAGTTCTTC | TRBD2 | 14 | TRBV30 | . | TRBJ2-1
CASSKERPASGSLGRNEQFF | TGTGCCAGCAGCAAAGAGCGTCCGGCTAGCGGGAGTCTGGGTCGCAATGAGCAGTTCTTC | . | 20 | TRBV21-1 | . | TRBJ2-1
CASSETGGYNQPQHF | TGTGCCAGCAGTGAGACAGGGGGCTACAATCAGCCCCAGCATTTT | TRBD1 | 15 | TRBV2 | . | TRBJ1-5
CASSLRRQDTEAFF | TGTGCCAGCAGCTTAAGGCGACAAGACACTGAAGCTTTCTTT | . | 14 | TRBV7-9 | . | TRBJ1-1
CASSSDRFDGTNTEAFF | TGCGCCAGCAGCTCAGACAGGTTTGATGGGACGAACACTGAAGCTTTCTTT | . | 17 | TRBV5-1 | . | TRBJ1-1
CASSLAGGMGETQYF | TGCGCCAGCAGCTTAGCGGGAGGAATGGGAGAGACCCAGTACTTC | TRBD2 | 15 | TRBV5-1 | . | TRBJ2-5
CASSFRVGTEAFF | TGTGCCAGCAGCTTCAGGGTCGGCACTGAAGCTTTCTTT | . | 13 | TRBV25-1 | . | TRBJ1-1
CAWGLGTTAYEQYF | TGTGCCTGGGGACTTGGGACTACCGCCTACGAGCAGTACTTC | TRBD2 | 14 | TRBV30 | . | TRBJ2-7
CASSLGQGNEQYF | TGCGCCAGCAGCTTGGGGCAGGGTAACGAGCAGTACTTC | . | 13 | TRBV5-1 | few | TRBJ2-7
CAWSPGTGNSPLHF | TGTGCCTGGAGTCCCGGGACAGGGAATTCACCCCTCCACTTT | TRBD1 | 14 | TRBV30 | . | TRBJ1-6
CASSFDRGGTEAFF | TGTGCCAGCAGCTTCGACAGGGGTGGCACTGAAGCTTTCTTT | TRBD1 | 14 | TRBV11-2 | . | TRBJ1-1
CAISDRGGADTQYF | TGTGCCATCAGTGATCGGGGGGGGGCAGATACGCAGTATTTT | TRBD2 | 14 | TRBV10-3 | few | TRBJ2-3
CASNLHPRTGTEMQFF | TGTGCCAGCAACCTACATCCCAGAACAGGGACCGAGATGCAGTTCTTC | . | 16 | TRBV28 | . | TRBJ2-1
CASSYRGGTEAFF | TGTGCCAGCAGCTACCGCGGAGGTACTGAAGCTTTCTTT | . | 13 | TRBV7-9 | . | TRBJ1-1
CSIDRTPETQYF | TGCAGCATCGACAGGACCCCGGAGACCCAGTACTTC | . | 12 | TRBV29-1 | . | TRBJ2-5
CASLGTGGGYGYTF | TGTGCCAGCCTCGGGACAGGGGGCGGCTATGGCTACACCTTC | TRBD1 | 14 | TRBV28 | . | TRBJ1-2
CASSGLPGNSEAFF | TGCGCCAGCAGTGGGCTTCCAGGTAACTCCGAAGCTTTCTTT | . | 14 | TRBV10-2 | few | TRBJ1-1
CASSPQAGARETQYF | TGTGCCAGCTCACCACAAGCGGGAGCTCGGGAGACCCAGTACTTC | TRBD2 | 15 | TRBV18 | once | TRBJ2-5
CASSQVNTEAFF | TGTGCCAGTAGTCAGGTGAACACTGAAGCTTTCTTT | . | 12 | TRBV19 | few | TRBJ1-1
CASSVMGSPNQPQHF | TGTGCCAGCAGTGTGATGGGCAGTCCAAATCAGCCCCAGCATTTT | . | 15 | TRBV2 | . | TRBJ1-5
CSVGQGDQPQHF | TGCAGCGTCGGACAGGGTGATCAGCCCCAGCATTTT | TRBD1 | 12 | TRBV29-1 | . | TRBJ1-5
CASSPPRGNGLAGSGELFF | TGTGCCAGCTCACCACCGCGGGGGAATGGACTAGCGGGATCCGGGGAGCTGTTTTTT | TRBD2 | 19 | TRBV18 | few | TRBJ2-2
CASLEGASYGYTF | TGTGCCAGCCTGGAGGGGGCGTCCTATGGCTACACCTTC | TRBD1 | 13 | TRBV2 | once | TRBJ1-2